Here is one T cell receptor (beta chain) with its context. Its target is unknown. At sampling all donors were nominally healthy, likely with unrecorded immune exposures. This entry is derived from a study of cytomegalovirus exposure and HLA in healthy donors. The overall study: Of all 400 or so donors who were genotyped, about 84% belonged to the Caucasian-associated ancestry cluster. General observations from the study: Accurate predictions that matched the HLA-A and HLA-B alleles of most subjects were reportedly made from TCR beta sequences.

The PCR was carried out with 60 Vbeta primers and 13 Jbeta primers. Original processing notes: A later analysis counted approximately 88 million unique TCR beta chains, around 10 million shared. Using immunoSEQ multiplex PCR, the repertoire was profiled, and TCRdb retains in-frame clones only, with some absent. D and trimming come from the DNA, and the V and J calls and clone size come from that table. The sample has roughly 240,000 clones, more than 75% seen once; the top ten hold 5% to 6%. Sequenced sample: PBMCs. The TCR sequence derives from a woman aged 40 to 55 in good health and CMV-seropositive.

The CDR3 coding sequence is TGCGCCAGCAGCTTGCCAAGAACGGGGGGGCATAGAACAGATACGCAGTATTTT. As protein: CASSLPRTGGHRTDTQYF. The V gene is TRBV5-1, the J gene TRBJ2-3; 8 nucleotides line up with TRBD2. The CDR3 has 18 amino acids. The trim removed 1 base at V and 3 bases at J, leaving 13 bases unmatched. Per germline, CDR1 SGHRS and CDR2 YFSETQ.